This TCR beta chain comes out of a study of shared clonotypes between healthy human individuals. Across the whole study: Contributing individuals were a couple of females and a few males aged 18 to 49.

At a deep level, the assay was run. Only in-frame clones appear in the TCRdb table, and some are missing; sequencing was by immunoSEQ multiplex PCR. This table has roughly 2.2 million clones, under 95% appearing once. Notes on the study in general: The authors expected sequencing depth to affect clonotype sharing among donors.

Germline V gene data show CDR1 as MNHNS and CDR2 as SASEGT. The CDR3 runs to 13 residues. V was cut by 2 bases and J by 12 bases, with 17 bases left in between. Concerning this clone: No antigen is known for it.

The chain uses TRBV6-1 and TRBJ2-7; tentative D call: TRBD1 (5 bases). The sample comprised naive CD4+ T cells from PBMCs. The subset denotes: CD45RA+ positively selected. The sequence was obtained from a man aged 18-30 years in good health. Some clones in this sample may be carry-over from other donors' samples. The CDR3 coding sequence is TGTGCCAGCAGTGAACTGGGAACAGGCGTAAGGTACTTC. It specifies CASSELGTGVRYF.